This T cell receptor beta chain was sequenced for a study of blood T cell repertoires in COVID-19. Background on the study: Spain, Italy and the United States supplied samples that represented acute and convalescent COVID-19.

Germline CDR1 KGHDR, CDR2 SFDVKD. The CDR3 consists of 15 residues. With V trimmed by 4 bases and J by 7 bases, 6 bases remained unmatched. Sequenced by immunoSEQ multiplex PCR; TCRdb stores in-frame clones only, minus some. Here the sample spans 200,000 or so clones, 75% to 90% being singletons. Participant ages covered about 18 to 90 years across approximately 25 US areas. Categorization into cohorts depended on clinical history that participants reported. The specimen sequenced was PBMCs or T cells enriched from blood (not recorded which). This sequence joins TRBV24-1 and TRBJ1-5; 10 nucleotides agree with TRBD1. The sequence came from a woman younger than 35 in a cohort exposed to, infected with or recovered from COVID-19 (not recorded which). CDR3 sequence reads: CATSEHGQGGQPQHF. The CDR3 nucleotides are TGTGCCACCAGTGAGCACGGACAGGGGGGACAGCCCCAGCATTTT.